This entry features one T cell receptor (beta chain) sequence. This sample was included in a study of blood T cell repertoires in COVID-19. Looking at the study overall: COVID-19 samples from acute and convalescent phases originated in the United States, Italy and Spain. T cells, B-cell-depleted T cells, or PBMCs provided the cDNA or gDNA that served as material.

Enrolled during active infection, Seattle patients were then followed longitudinally. Germline V gives CDR1 MNHEY, CDR2 SVGEGT. The length of the CDR3 is 13 residues. Trimming cost V 5 bases and J 3 bases, with 10 bases left between them. Original data processing: Amplifying reference gene primers gave estimates of nucleated cell counts. The data were produced by immunoSEQ multiplex PCR, yet TCRdb's version contains in-frame clones alone and is incomplete. V, J and clone size were drawn from that table, and D and trimming were deduced from the DNA. Of about 180,000 clones in the sample, roughly 77% were seen once.

The sequence was obtained from a woman of 80 years or more with COVID-19, enrolled during active disease. The specimen sequenced was peripheral blood. This chain links TRBV6-2 or TRBV6-3 with TRBJ1-2, with unresolved D. The CDR3 DNA is TGTGCCAGCAGTAGCCTCGGGGACTATGGCTACACCTTC. Translation: CASSSLGDYGYTF.